The next 27 T cell receptor beta chains were all read from a single sample in a study of Ad26.COV2.S vaccination and SARS-CoV-2 variants. As to treatment: 15 to 20 received Ad26.COV2.S at low or high dose, single or two shots; 5 received placebo; per-sample allocation not given. Samples were taken on day 63 after the first vaccine or placebo injection. Libraries were prepared by immunoSEQ multiplex PCR; TCRdb keeps only in-frame clonotypes and omits some of them. The data contain about 420,000 clones, approximately 90% of them seen just once; the ten biggest clones take up less than 4%. The starting material was peripheral blood, obtained in a trial of Ad26.COV2.S vaccine versus placebo. The origin of the receptors is a person between 18 and 65 years old who received the Ad26.COV2.S COVID-19 vaccine or a placebo.

V is TRBV18 and J is TRBJ2-3, with TRBD2 identical over 9 bases. Unmatched junction bases numbered 5, after V lost 5 bases and J lost 5 bases. Germline V gene lookup returns CDR1 KGHSH and CDR2 LQKENI. The CDR3 has 14 amino acids. For the CDR3, the DNA is TGTGCCAGCTCAATGGCGGGGGGGCAAGATACGCAGTATTTT. Residues: CASSMAGGQDTQYF.

This clone has only a few counts. This sequence joins TRBV6-1 and TRBJ2-5, with D uncertain. Trimming shortened V by 3 bases and J by 1 base, and 6 bases separated the two germline ends. Germline V lookup: CDR1 MNHNS, CDR2 SASEGT. CDR3 length: 13 amino acids. CDR3 loop: CASSDLTQETQYF. The CDR3 DNA is TGTGCCAGCAGTGATTTGACCCAAGAGACCCAGTACTTC.

This sequence joins TRBV11-2 and TRBJ2-7, with 7 bases fitting TRBD1. The V gene's germline CDR1 is SGHAT and CDR2 FQNNGV. V was pared by 0 bases and J by 1 base, with 9 bases of the junction left unmatched. This CDR3 is 17 amino acids long. Here the CDR3 reads CASSLDRRGGASYEQYF. CDR3 in DNA: TGTGCCAGCAGCTTAGATCGTAGAGGGGGCGCTTCCTACGAGCAGTACTTC.

This clone was seen just once. The sample carries other DNA sequences with the same CDR3. The V call is TRBV12-3 or TRBV12-4, the J call TRBJ2-1, with D uncertain. This CDR3 is 11 amino acids long. Trimming took 1 base from V and 9 from J, leaving 4 bases between them. CDR3 sequence reads: CASSLVGEQFF. The CDR3 DNA sequence: TGTGCCAGCAGTTTAGTCGGTGAGCAGTTCTTC.

The chain combines TRBV27 with TRBJ2-3, with TRBD2 matching 9 bases. Germline V lookup: CDR1 MNHEY, CDR2 SMNVEV (reference sequence). The CDR3 spans 15 residues. Trimming at V came to 5 bases and at J to 7 bases, leaving 10 bases not matched to a gene. The CDR3 reads CASSGRASGENTQYF. In DNA, the CDR3 is TGTGCCAGCAGTGGTAGGGCTAGCGGGGAAAATACGCAGTATTTT.

This clone appeared a few times. This chain uses TRBV13 with TRBJ2-7; D is unresolved. Germline V lookup: CDR1 PRHDT, CDR2 FYEKMQ (reference sequence). This CDR3 spans 13 amino acids. Trimming removed 0 bases at V and 4 bases at J, with 7 bases between. CDR3 sequence: CASSLGRRYEQYF. In DNA, the CDR3 is TGTGCCAGCAGCTTAGGCAGGAGATACGAGCAGTACTTC.

This clone appeared a single time. The CDR3 coding sequence is TGTGCCAGCAGCCAAGGGACCGGTGGTAATTCACCCCTCCACTTT. It encodes CASSQGTGGNSPLHF. V is TRBV3-1 (or the pseudogene TRBV3-2) and J is TRBJ1-6; D is unresolved. Trimming shortened V by 1 base and J by 6 bases, and 10 bases separated the two germline ends. This CDR3 is 15 amino acids long. Germline V gene data show CDR1 as LGHDT and CDR2 as YNNKEL (reference sequence).

On this clone: The same CDR3 is also encoded by other DNA sequences in this sample. The chain recombines TRBV7-9 with TRBJ1-6; D unresolved. The CDR3 has 14 amino acids. Trimming took 1 base from V and 7 from J, leaving 8 bases between them. Germline assignment: CDR1 SEHNR and CDR2 FQNEAQ (reference sequence). CDR3 bases: TGTGCCAGCAGCTTAGGAGGGTCCAATTCACCCCTCCACTTT. Residues: CASSLGGSNSPLHF.

V gene TRBV4-3 combines with J gene TRBJ2-1; TRBD2 agrees at 7 bases. Trimming took 1 base from V and 0 from J; bases not matched to a gene: 0. Germline CDR1 LGHNA, CDR2 YSLEER. The CDR3 is made up of 15 amino acids. The CDR3 loop reads CASSQGGSSYNEQFF. DNA for the CDR3: TGCGCCAGCAGCCAAGGCGGGAGCTCCTACAATGAGCAGTTCTTC.

The chain uses TRBV24-1 and TRBJ1-5; 8 bases match TRBD1. The ends lost 3 bases at V and 3 bases at J; junction bases unmatched: 6. Germline CDR1 reads KGHDR; CDR2 reads SFDVKD. CDR3 length: 16 residues. DNA for the CDR3: TGTGCCACCAGTGATCGGACAGGGCGATCCAATCAGCCCCAGCATTTT. Its translation: CATSDRTGRSNQPQHF.

This clone came up a few times. The chain links TRBV27 to TRBJ1-2, with 11 bases lining up with TRBD1. Germline assignment: CDR1 MNHEY and CDR2 SMNVEV (reference sequence). The CDR3 spans 15 residues. V lost 6 bases and J lost 6; bases outside the gene matches: 9. The CDR3 is CASRPPRDRGDGYTF. In nucleotides, the CDR3 is TGTGCCAGCAGACCCCCCCGGGACAGGGGGGATGGCTACACCTTC.

The chain links TRBV6-5 to TRBJ2-6, with unresolved D. V dropped 7 bases and J dropped 1 base, with 8 bases sitting between them. Germline CDR1 is MNHEY and CDR2 is SVGAGI. The CDR3 extends over 14 amino acids. The CDR3 here is CASIWASGANVLTF. The DNA of the CDR3 is TGTGCCAGCATCTGGGCGTCTGGGGCCAACGTCCTGACTTTC.

The chain carries TRBV12-3 or TRBV12-4 and TRBJ2-7, with D perhaps TRBD2 (6 bases). The CDR3 has 12 residues. Trimming took 1 base from V and 9 from J, leaving 10 bases between them. The CDR3 nucleotides are TGTGCCAGCAGTTTAGGAAGAGCGGGGCAGTACTTC. This sequence encodes CASSLGRAGQYF.

V and J are TRBV19 and TRBJ2-7; the D gene is possibly TRBD2 (5 bases). CDR3 size: 14 residues. V lost 1 base and J 0 bases, leaving 7 bases between the germline ends. The germline gives CDR1 LNHDA, CDR2 SQIVND (reference sequence). The CDR3 coding sequence is TGTGCCAGTAGTATAGGAGGGATCTCCTACGAGCAGTACTTC. Encoded protein: CASSIGGISYEQYF.

CDR3 nucleotide sequence: TGTGCCAGCAGCAAAGAGTGGAGGGGGCTCTGTGAAAAACTGTTTTTT. Its protein is CASSKEWRGLCEKLFF. This chain links TRBV21-1 with TRBJ1-4; TRBD1 is the table's D call and was not checked against the DNA. TRBV21-1 is marked as a pseudogene. The CDR3 is 16 residues long.

This chain joins TRBV19 and TRBJ1-1; D unresolved. Germline assignment: CDR1 LNHDA and CDR2 SQIVND (reference sequence). This CDR3 spans 14 amino acids. The V gene lost 5 bases and the J gene lost 3 bases, with 13 bases spanning the gap. The DNA for the CDR3 is TGTGCCAGTAGTCCACGGCACAGTGACACTGAAGCTTTCTTT. As protein: CASSPRHSDTEAFF.

The rearrangement links TRBV4-1 to TRBJ1-1; perhaps TRBD1 as D (5 bases). The CDR3 is made up of 13 amino acids. The V gene lost 0 bases and the J gene lost 3 bases, with 5 bases spanning the gap. Per the germline V gene, CDR1 is MGHRA and CDR2 is YSYEKL. DNA of the CDR3: TGCGCCAGCAGCCAAGAGACAGACACTGAAGCTTTCTTT. Translation gives CASSQETDTEAFF.

The sample holds a few counts of this clone. V usage is TRBV3-1 (or the pseudogene TRBV3-2) and J usage is TRBJ2-7; D ambiguous. V dropped 1 base and J dropped 3 bases, with 7 bases sitting between them. Germline V gives CDR1 LGHDT, CDR2 YNNKEL (reference sequence). CDR3 size: 13 residues. CDR3: CASSQGALYEQYF. CDR3 DNA: TGTGCCAGCAGCCAAGGGGCCCTCTACGAGCAGTACTTC.

The rearrangement joins TRBV7-2 to TRBJ2-3; possible D gene TRBD2, 5 bases. V was trimmed by 1 base and J by 0 bases, leaving 17 bases between them. Germline CDR1 reads SGHTA; CDR2 reads FQGNSA. There are 18 residues in the CDR3. The CDR3: CASSLDADLAPSTDTQYF. CDR3 in DNA: TGTGCCAGCAGCTTAGACGCGGACTTAGCCCCTAGCACAGATACGCAGTATTTT.

The V call is TRBV28, the J call TRBJ1-4; D remains ambiguous. CDR1 is MDHEN, CDR2 SYDVKM, per germline. The CDR3 extends over 17 amino acids. With 3 bases removed from V and 0 bases from J, the gap between germline ends came to 14 bases. CDR3 nucleotides: TGTGCCAGCAGTTTTAGTGGGGTGCGGGCAACTAATGAAAAACTGTTTTTT. Translation gives CASSFSGVRATNEKLFF.

V and J are TRBV7-9 and TRBJ2-1, with 8 positions matching TRBD1. Trimming cost V 4 bases and J 7 bases; bases outside gene matches: 3. This CDR3 comprises 13 residues. Per the germline V gene, CDR1 is SEHNR and CDR2 is FQNEAQ (reference sequence). Written as DNA, the CDR3 is TGTGCCAGCAGCTACGACAGGGGAAATGAGCAGTTCTTC. Protein sequence: CASSYDRGNEQFF.

The chain joins TRBV5-1 to TRBJ2-1; 9 positions agree with TRBD2. The ends lost 4 bases at V and 6 bases at J; junction bases unmatched: 2. This CDR3 has 13 amino acids. Germline CDR1 is SGHRS and CDR2 is YFSETQ. The CDR3: CASSPAGGNEQFF. CDR3 nucleotide sequence: TGCGCCAGCAGCCCAGCGGGGGGCAATGAGCAGTTCTTC. Full variable domain (missing parts from reference TRBV5-1 and TRBJ2-1): KAGVTQTPRYLIKTRGQQVTLSCSPISGHRSVSWYQQTPGQGLQFLFEYFSETQRNKGNFPGRFSGRQFSNSRSEMNVSTLELGDSALYLCASSPAGGNEQFFGPGTRLTVL.

The chain is built from TRBV5-5 and TRBJ2-1; 8 bases are shared with TRBD2. Trimming cost V 1 base and J 2 bases; bases outside gene matches: 14. Looked up from germline, CDR1 is SGHKS and CDR2 is YYEKEE (reference sequence). The CDR3 extends over 19 amino acids. CDR3 amino acids: CASSLPGTRWGITYNEQFF. CDR3 coding DNA: TGTGCCAGCAGCTTGCCCGGGACTAGATGGGGAATTACCTACAATGAGCAGTTCTTC.

The gene calls are TRBV7-9 and TRBJ2-7; 10 bases are shared with TRBD1. The CDR3 loop spans 15 amino acids. The germline V gene encodes CDR1 SEHNR and CDR2 FQNEAQ (reference sequence). The V gene end was trimmed by 4 bases and the J gene end by 2 bases; junction bases not matched to a gene: 5. The CDR3 sequence is CASSWGTGDTYEQYF. The CDR3 nucleotides are TGTGCCAGCAGCTGGGGGACAGGGGATACCTACGAGCAGTACTTC.

The chain couples TRBV21-1 to TRBJ2-3; the table's TRBD1 call for D was not verified on the DNA. TRBV21-1 represents a pseudogene. CDR3 length: 16 amino acids. The CDR3 loop is CASKKGGPLCTDTQYF. The CDR3 DNA is TGTGCCAGCAAAAAAGGGGGACCACTATGCACAGATACGCAGTATTTT.

The rearrangement joins TRBV24-1 to TRBJ2-7, with 10 bases matching TRBD1. The V gene end was trimmed by 9 bases and the J gene end by 2 bases; junction bases not matched to a gene: 3. CDR1 and CDR2 (germline): KGHDR, SFDVKD. The CDR3 is 13 amino acids. This CDR3 is CATGGTGAYEQYF. The CDR3 coding sequence is TGTGCCACCGGCGGGACAGGGGCCTACGAGCAGTACTTC.

The chain carries TRBV6-2 or TRBV6-3 and TRBJ2-1; tentatively, D is TRBD1 (5 bases). The CDR3 spans 14 residues. Germline-derived CDR1 and CDR2 are MNHEY and SVGEGT. V lost 2 bases and J lost 5, with 10 bases in between. CDR3 nucleotide sequence: TGTGCCAGCAGTTACAGGGGTAGGCACAATGAGCAGTTCTTC. Amino acid sequence: CASSYRGRHNEQFF.